Presented here are 7 T cell receptor beta chains from one specimen sequenced in a study of shared clonotypes between healthy human individuals. Libraries were prepared by immunoSEQ multiplex PCR; TCRdb keeps only in-frame clonotypes and omits some of them. This sample has roughly 890,000 clones, with about 91% found just once. Positively selected for CCR7, the CD45RO-negative cells used as naive CD8 cells excluded terminally differentiated effector memory CD45RA+ cells. The sample consisted of naive CD8+ T cells sorted from blood. All receptors come from a man under 40 in good health.

V is TRBV6-1 and J is TRBJ2-5; 11 positions agree with TRBD2. V lost 4 bases to trimming and J lost 2 bases; unmatched junction nucleotides: 6. This CDR3 is built from 16 residues. Germline-derived CDR1 and CDR2 are MNHNS and SASEGT. CDR3: CASSARLAGKQETQYF. In nucleotides, the CDR3 is TGTGCCAGCAGTGCAAGACTAGCGGGGAAACAAGAGACCCAGTACTTC.

This clone has only one observation. This chain uses TRBV5-4 with TRBJ2-5; TRBD2 might be the D (5 bases). The V and J ends lost 1 base and 9 bases respectively, with 10 bases between them. Germline assignment: CDR1 SGHNT and CDR2 YYREEE (reference sequence). CDR3 length: 12 amino acids. CDR3 loop: CASSLPVGAQYF. CDR3 bases: TGTGCCAGCAGCTTGCCAGTCGGGGCCCAGTACTTC.

The CDR3 loop is CASSLDQGTGANYGYTF. The CDR3 nucleotides read TGTGCCAGCAGCTTAGATCAAGGGACAGGAGCTAACTATGGCTACACCTTC. The chain has TRBV11-2 and TRBJ1-2, with 8 bases matching TRBD1. Germline assignment: CDR1 SGHAT and CDR2 FQNNGV. This CDR3 region has 17 residues. With V trimmed by 0 bases and J by 0 bases, 6 bases remained unmatched.

The chain carries TRBV7-9 and TRBJ2-1, with D hard to call. From germline, CDR1 is SEHNR and CDR2 FQNEAQ (reference sequence). V lost 7 bases, J lost 5 bases, and 18 bases lay in between. The CDR3 extends over 15 amino acids. In DNA form, the CDR3 reads TGTGCCAGCACCCAAATGAAGGTCCCTAACAATGAGCAGTTCTTC. It specifies CASTQMKVPNNEQFF.

This chain connects TRBV6-1 to TRBJ2-1; 10 bases are shared with TRBD2. Trimming took 7 bases from V and 4 from J; bases not matched to a gene: 7. Germline values: CDR1 MNHNS, CDR2 SASEGT. The CDR3 consists of 15 residues. Written as DNA, the CDR3 is TGTGCCAGCATCCCTCTAGCGGGGGCATACAATGAGCAGTTCTTC. Its protein is CASIPLAGAYNEQFF.

This clone appeared once. The V call is TRBV7-9, the J call TRBJ1-3; possible D gene TRBD1, 5 bases. The V end lost 0 bases, the J end lost 7 bases, and 19 bases lay between the germline ends. The CDR3 length is 17 residues. CDR1 is SEHNR, CDR2 FQNEAQ, per germline (reference sequence). CDR3 bases: TGTGCCAGCAGCTTAGCGGGCAGGGAATACATGAGGAACACCATATATTTT. Translated: CASSLAGREYMRNTIYF.

Of note for this clone: The sample contains more than one DNA sequence encoding this CDR3. The rearrangement links TRBV27 to TRBJ2-7; 10 bases map to TRBD1. V gave up 4 bases and J gave up 0 bases; unmatched junction bases: 6. Germline CDR1 reads MNHEY; CDR2 reads SMNVEV (reference sequence). The CDR3 runs to 16 residues. The CDR3 spells CASSSRQGAGSYEQYF. The CDR3, as DNA: TGTGCCAGCAGTTCCCGACAGGGGGCTGGCTCCTACGAGCAGTACTTC.